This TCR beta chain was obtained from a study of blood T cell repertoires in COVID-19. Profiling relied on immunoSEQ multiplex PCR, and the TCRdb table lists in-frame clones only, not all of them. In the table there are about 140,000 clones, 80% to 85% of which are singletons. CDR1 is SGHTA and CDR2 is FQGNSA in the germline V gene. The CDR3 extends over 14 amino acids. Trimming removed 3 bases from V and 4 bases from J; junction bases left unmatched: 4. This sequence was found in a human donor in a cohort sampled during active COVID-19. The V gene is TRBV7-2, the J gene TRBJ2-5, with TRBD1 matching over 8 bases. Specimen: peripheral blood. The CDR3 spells CASSLDRVLETQYF. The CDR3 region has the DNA TGTGCCAGCAGCTTGGACAGGGTTTTAGAGACCCAGTACTTC.